The 3 T cell receptor beta chains below come from one sample, sequenced in a study of T cells in Graves' hyperthyroidism and ophthalmopathy. Amplification of TCR beta CDR3 regions used RNA as the template. HTBI primers were the set used in a first-round RT-PCR of the TCR CDR3. In TCRdb, the multiplex PCR reads were re-called with MiXCR into one record per CDR3 protein. The sample holds a few hundred thousand distinct CDR3 sequences, 13% seen once. Material for sequencing was blood. All receptors come from a woman between 18 and 29 years old with Graves' hyperthyroidism.

This clonotype was detected ten times or more. The chain links TRBV12-3 or TRBV12-4 to TRBJ2-3; possibly TRBD2 for D (5 bases). The CDR3 loop spans 13 amino acids. V was shortened by 6 bases and J by 4 bases, with 11 bases between the two germline ends. The CDR3 is CASRTIAPDTQYF. DNA for the CDR3: TGTGCCAGCAGGACTATAGCCCCAGATACGCAGTATTTT.

The rearrangement uses TRBV5-1 and TRBJ1-2; D is uncertain. The CDR3 has 13 amino acids. The V end was cut by 3 bases, the J end by 5 bases, with 11 bases between. Germline V gene data show CDR1 as SGHRS and CDR2 as YFSETQ. The CDR3 sequence is CASSSHPGYGYTF. DNA for the CDR3: TGCGCCAGCAGCTCCCACCCCGGTTATGGCTACACCTTC.

This clonotype has at least ten counts. The V gene is TRBV2, the J gene TRBJ1-5; 7 positions match TRBD1. Losses at the gene ends were 5 bases for V and 2 bases for J; bases not matched to a gene: 6. The CDR3 runs to 15 residues. Germline CDR1 and CDR2: SNHLY and FYNNEI. DNA for the CDR3: TGTGCCAGCAGTTGGGACAGCTTGGGCAATCAGCCCCAGCATTTT. Protein sequence: CASSWDSLGNQPQHF.